The entry below describes one T cell receptor beta chain. The antigen is unknown. With 10 bases clipped from V and 5 bases from J, the junction kept 9 bases outside the gene matches. Germline CDR1 is MNHNY and CDR2 is SVGAGI (reference sequence). The CDR3 loop spans 13 amino acids. The data are from a study of beta chain features in type 1 diabetes. Overall study: The study found patients and healthy donors alike in age, gender and cell yields.

General study results and limits: In patients and controls equally, PCR might favor templates that are shorter.

The whole isolated RNA underwent reverse transcription, so sequencing captured expressed TCRB transcripts. Measured with immunoSEQ multiplex PCR; TCRdb has only the in-frame clones, and not every one. The data show under 250,000 clones, with 13% to 15% seen just once and 0.026% held by the top ten. The sample taken for sequencing was naive CD4+ T cells from blood. This chain uses TRBV6-6 with TRBJ2-5; 8 bases fit TRBD2. The clonotype comes from a woman in her 40s in good health. CDR3 nucleotide sequence: TGTGCCATCGGGAGGGGTGAGGGTGAGACCCAGTACTTC. Amino acid sequence: CAIGRGEGETQYF.